The 6 T cell receptor beta chains below all came from one sample that was sequenced in a study of cytomegalovirus exposure and HLA in healthy donors. Both 60 Vbeta primers and 13 Jbeta primers went into the PCR. Libraries were prepared by immunoSEQ multiplex PCR; TCRdb keeps only in-frame clonotypes and omits some of them. The table lists 170,000 or so clones, about 73% of them singletons, with under 15% in the top ten. Specimen: PBMCs. The receptors originated from a woman aged 50 to 60 in good health and CMV-seropositive.

In this sample, this clone turned up once. The rearrangement links TRBV14 to TRBJ1-2; D is possibly TRBD1 (6 bases). The germline V gene encodes CDR1 SGHDN and CDR2 FVKESK. The CDR3 sequence is 14 residues long. Trimming pared 0 bases from V and 8 bases from J, leaving 13 bases between. The DNA of the CDR3 is TGTGCCAGCAGCCAAGATCTCGAGGGGGACGGCTACACCTTC. This gives the protein CASSQDLEGDGYTF.

The rearrangement links TRBV5-6 to TRBJ1-1; D gene ambiguous. V gave up 2 bases and J gave up 11 bases, with 16 bases separating them. CDR1 is SGHDT, CDR2 YYEEEE, per germline. This CDR3 comprises 13 residues. Here the CDR3 reads CASSFPGPQKAFF. The CDR3 DNA follows: TGTGCCAGCAGCTTTCCGGGTCCCCAGAAGGCTTTCTTT.

Of note for this clone: Other DNA variants within this sample encode the same CDR3. The rearrangement uses TRBV30 and TRBJ2-1; TRBD1 might be the D (5 bases). The CDR3 extends over 13 amino acids. The V gene's germline CDR1 is GTSNPN and CDR2 SVGIG (reference sequence). V was pared by 0 bases and J by 4 bases, with 7 bases between. The CDR3 here is CAWSVGVYNEQFF. Here the CDR3 DNA reads TGTGCCTGGAGTGTAGGGGTGTACAATGAGCAGTTCTTC. Variable domain in full (rest from reference TRBV30 and TRBJ2-1): SQTIHQWPATLVQPVGSPLSLECTVEGTSNPNLYWYRQAAGRGLQLLFYSVGIGQISSEVPQNLSASRPQDRQFILSSKKLLLSDSGFYLCAWSVGVYNEQFFGPGTRLTVL.

The chain carries TRBV15 and TRBJ1-2, with a possible D match to TRBD1 (6 bases). V lost 4 bases and J 8 bases, leaving 17 bases between the germline ends. Germline values: CDR1 LNHNV, CDR2 YYDKDF (reference sequence). This CDR3 is 14 amino acids long. The CDR3 coding sequence is TGTGCCACCAGCATACTAGTAGGGGGGGGAGGCTACACCTTC. Encoded protein: CATSILVGGGGYTF.

J is TRBJ2-3 and V is TRBV18; D might be TRBD1 (6 bases). V was clipped by 3 bases and J by 1 base, with 8 bases between them. Germline assignment: CDR1 KGHSH and CDR2 LQKENI. This CDR3 has 14 residues. This chain's CDR3 is CASSPRQGTDTQYF. In DNA, the CDR3 is TGTGCCAGCTCACCTCGACAGGGCACAGATACGCAGTATTTT.

V is TRBV30 and J is TRBJ1-2; 7 bases agree with TRBD1. The CDR3 totals 14 residues. Germline-derived CDR1 and CDR2 are GTSNPN and SVGIG (reference sequence). The ends lost 5 bases at V and 5 bases at J; junction bases unmatched: 11. The CDR3 is CAWDPGQVGYGYTF. The DNA of the CDR3 is TGTGCCTGGGACCCCGGACAGGTGGGATATGGCTACACCTTC. The full variable domain, rest sourced from reference TRBV30 and TRBJ1-2, is SQTIHQWPATLVQPVGSPLSLECTVEGTSNPNLYWYRQAAGRGLQLLFYSVGIGQISSEVPQNLSASRPQDRQFILSSKKLLLSDSGFYLCAWDPGQVGYGYTFGSGTRLTVV.